The 7 T cell receptor beta chains listed next were all sequenced from one sample in a study of STAT5B mutations in CD4+ large granular lymphocyte leukemia. TCRdb keeps only in-frame clones here, not all; method: immunoSEQ multiplex PCR. The sample has around 47,000 clones, about 80% seen once. The sample taken for sequencing was CD4+ T cells from blood buffy coats. The receptors stem from a human donor in good health.

This chain uses TRBV7-6 with TRBJ1-3; D not resolved. Germline V gene lookup returns CDR1 SGHVS and CDR2 FNYEAQ. Trimming pared 1 base from V and 0 bases from J, leaving 10 bases between. The CDR3 sequence is 16 residues long. The CDR3 region has the DNA TGTGCCAGCAGCTTAGTGGCCGGCGCCTCTGGAAACACCATATATTTT. Encoded protein: CASSLVAGASGNTIYF.

CDR3 amino acids: CASSRDRGPYNEQFF. The DNA of the CDR3 is TGTGCCAGCTCCCGGGACAGGGGGCCCTACAATGAGCAGTTCTTC. This chain uses TRBV7-9 with TRBJ2-1; 12 nucleotides align to TRBD1. The V gene end was trimmed by 8 bases and the J gene end by 2 bases; junction bases not matched to a gene: 4. The CDR3 covers 15 residues. Germline CDR1 SEHNR, CDR2 FQNEAQ (reference sequence).

The rearrangement joins TRBV4-1 to TRBJ1-6; D possibly corresponds to TRBD1 (5 bases). Germline CDR1 is MGHRA and CDR2 is YSYEKL. V dropped 1 base and J dropped 11 bases, with 24 bases sitting between them. The CDR3 loop spans 18 amino acids. CDR3 bases: TGCGCCAGCAGCCAAGTAGGGGTCCCCGGTCCCGCAAGAACACCCCTCCACTTT. It yields the protein CASSQVGVPGPARTPLHF.

This clone appeared a few times. J is TRBJ2-3 and V is TRBV27, with TRBD1 identical over 8 bases. J gave up 5 bases and V 4 bases, and 8 bases lay outside the gene matches. The CDR3 is made up of 15 amino acids. Germline V gene sequence: CDR1 MNHEY, CDR2 SMNVEV (reference sequence). The CDR3 sequence is CASSSRTGFGDTQYF. The CDR3 DNA sequence: TGTGCCAGCAGTTCCCGGACAGGGTTCGGAGATACGCAGTATTTT.

V usage is TRBV6-1 and J usage is TRBJ1-5; D not resolved. The CDR3 contains 16 residues. Trimming took off 2 bases at V and 0 bases at J, with 11 bases between the two ends. CDR1 and CDR2 (germline): MNHNS, SASEGT. In DNA form, the CDR3 reads TGTGCCAGCAGTGAATTTGGAGGAACTAGCAATCAGCCCCAGCATTTT. It specifies CASSEFGGTSNQPQHF.

V and J are TRBV7-6 and TRBJ2-1; 9 positions agree with TRBD2. The V gene end was trimmed by 2 bases and the J gene end by 2 bases; junction bases not matched to a gene: 4. Germline CDR1 SGHVS, CDR2 FNYEAQ. The CDR3 contains 16 residues. The CDR3 region is CASSLWGGGAYNEQFF. The CDR3 nucleotides read TGTGCCAGCAGCTTATGGGGCGGGGGGGCCTACAATGAGCAGTTCTTC.

The chain's CDR3 is CASSLVGQGPYEQYF. The CDR3 bases are TGCGCCAGCAGCTTGGTCGGACAGGGACCCTACGAGCAGTACTTC. The rearrangement joins TRBV5-1 to TRBJ2-7; TRBD1 matches at 8 bases. V lost 0 bases and J lost 2; bases outside the gene matches: 4. CDR1 SGHRS and CDR2 YFSETQ come from the germline V gene. This CDR3 has 15 amino acids.